Here is one T cell receptor (beta chain) with its context. The antigen is undetermined. Semi-nested PCR with Nested Universal Primer A followed constant-region reverse priming of full-length variable regions. Each CDR3 protein is one row after TCRdb ran MiXCR on the 5' RACE reads. This sample yields nearly 55,000 distinct CDR3 sequences, of which roughly 17% are seen a single time; 2% to 2.5% belongs to the top ten. CD25-based Treg depletion was applied to purified naive CD4+ T cells. Study-level points and caveats: The TCR gene usage of tumor memory CD4+ T cells clustered together with blood and lymph node memory CD4+ cells and with lymph node naive CD4+ cells.

V was cut by 3 bases and J by 1 base, with 10 bases left in between. This CDR3 comprises 15 residues. Per germline, CDR1 LNHDA and CDR2 SQIVND (reference sequence). Sequenced sample: naive CD4+ T cells sorted from blood. Specified subset: naive CD4+ T cells, CD4+CD45RA+CD25-. J is TRBJ1-5 and V is TRBV19, with TRBD1 as a possible D gene (6 bases). This TCR derives from a female donor with breast cancer. CDR3 nucleotides: TGTGCCAGTAGTATCGGCACAGGGAGCAATCAGCCCCAGCATTTT. It encodes CASSIGTGSNQPQHF.